These 23 T cell receptor beta chains share one sample of origin, sequenced in a study of blood T cell repertoires in COVID-19. Produced via immunoSEQ multiplex PCR; TCRdb's table is partial and in-frame only. In the table there are approximately 69,000 clones, 84% of which are singletons. Sequencing used peripheral blood. Source of these receptors: a middle-aged man with COVID-19, enrolled during active disease.

The chain couples TRBV5-1 to TRBJ2-2; 7 bases are a match to TRBD1. V lost 2 bases, J lost 9 bases, and 10 bases stayed unmatched. Germline V gene sequence: CDR1 SGHRS, CDR2 YFSETQ. The CDR3 runs to 15 residues. The CDR3 loop is CASSFRQGNTRELFF. For the CDR3, the DNA is TGCGCCAGCAGCTTTCGACAGGGTAATACTCGGGAGCTGTTTTTT.

The genes are TRBV4-2 and TRBJ2-1, with 9 bases fitting TRBD2. The CDR3 has 15 residues. Germline values: CDR1 LGHNA, CDR2 YNFKEQ. J lost 3 bases, V lost 1 base, and 1 base had no gene match. CDR3 coding DNA: TGTGCCAGCAGCCAAGGGACTAGCGACTACAATGAGCAGTTCTTC. It is translated as CASSQGTSDYNEQFF.

The chain recombines TRBV4-3 with TRBJ2-1, with TRBD2 matching 16 bases. There are 19 residues in the CDR3. Per the germline V gene, CDR1 is LGHNA and CDR2 is YSLEER. V trimming: 2 bases; J trimming: 8 bases; junction bases outside the gene matches: 12. The CDR3 sequence: CASSQRFGTSGGALDEQFF. CDR3 bases: TGCGCCAGCAGCCAACGATTCGGGACTAGCGGGGGGGCGCTAGATGAGCAGTTCTTC.

The J gene is TRBJ2-5, the V gene TRBV4-1; TRBD2 aligns across 8 bases. This CDR3 is built from 19 residues. Trimming removed 3 bases from V and 0 bases from J; junction bases left unmatched: 15. Germline assignment: CDR1 MGHRA and CDR2 YSYEKL. Here the CDR3 reads CASSQDGGSSGGNQETQYF. The CDR3 coding sequence is TGCGCCAGCAGCCAGGATGGCGGCTCGAGCGGGGGAAACCAAGAGACCCAGTACTTC.

A single count supports this clone. The chain couples TRBV4-1 to TRBJ2-7; no definite D call. The V and J ends lost 2 bases and 1 base respectively, with 6 bases between them. Germline lookup yields CDR1 MGHRA and CDR2 YSYEKL. CDR3 length: 13 amino acids. The CDR3 here is CASSQIVSYEQYF. As DNA, the CDR3 is TGCGCCAGCAGCCAAATTGTATCCTACGAGCAGTACTTC.

V and J are TRBV18 and TRBJ2-1, with D maybe TRBD1 (5 bases). The CDR3 has 15 residues. The V gene's germline CDR1 is KGHSH and CDR2 LQKENI. Between the trimmed V and J ends, which lost 3 bases and 1 base, there was a span of 10 bases. Here the CDR3 reads CASSPQQDSYNEQFF. DNA for the CDR3: TGTGCCAGCTCACCGCAACAGGATTCCTACAATGAGCAGTTCTTC.

The J gene is TRBJ2-1, the V gene TRBV9, with D hard to call. Germline CDR1 and CDR2: SGDLS and YYNGEE. The CDR3 contains 14 residues. Trimming cost V 0 bases and J 0 bases, with 4 bases left between them. For the CDR3, the DNA is TGTGCCAGCAGCGTAGCTAGCTCCTACAATGAGCAGTTCTTC. Residues: CASSVASSYNEQFF.

The chain joins TRBV6-1 to TRBJ2-7; TRBD2 matches at 7 bases. CDR1 is MNHNS, CDR2 SASEGT, per germline. CDR3 length: 17 amino acids. With 4 bases clipped from V and 2 bases from J, the junction kept 14 bases outside the gene matches. CDR3 region: CASSGLRRGDGAYEQYF. DNA for the CDR3: TGTGCCAGCAGTGGGTTGAGACGGGGGGACGGAGCCTACGAGCAGTACTTC.

The rearrangement uses TRBV27 and TRBJ2-7; D uncertain. The ends were cut back, 2 bases at V and 0 bases at J, with 8 bases in the middle. Germline CDR1 is MNHEY and CDR2 is SMNVEV (reference sequence). CDR3 length: 14 residues. The CDR3 DNA reads as TGTGCCAGCAGTTTACGACTGGCCTCCTACGAGCAGTACTTC. Its protein product is CASSLRLASYEQYF.

This chain connects TRBV12-5 to TRBJ1-1; perhaps TRBD1 as D (5 bases). Germline V gives CDR1 LGHNT, CDR2 FRNRAP. The CDR3 length is 16 residues. Deletions cut 0 bases from V and 4 bases from J, with 15 bases between. The CDR3, as DNA: TGTGCTAGTGGTTTGGTCGCAGGGCGTGAATTCACTGAAGCTTTCTTT. Translation gives CASGLVAGREFTEAFF.

In its sample, this clone was seen once. This chain connects TRBV11-3 to TRBJ2-1, with D perhaps matching TRBD2 (6 bases). The CDR3 loop spans 18 amino acids. Per germline, CDR1 SGHNT and CDR2 YENEEA. V lost 5 bases to trimming and J lost 7 bases, with 27 bases between them. The CDR3 sequence: CASSRTSGTLLGVNEQFF. The CDR3, as DNA: TGTGCCAGCAGCAGAACTTCGGGGACTCTCTTAGGGGTTAATGAGCAGTTCTTC.

The V and J genes are TRBV4-1 and TRBJ2-7; tentative D call: TRBD2 (6 bases). This CDR3 contains 12 residues. CDR1 MGHRA and CDR2 YSYEKL come from the germline V gene. Trimming shortened V by 3 bases and J by 10 bases, and 13 bases separated the two germline ends. CDR3 DNA: TGCGCCAGCAGCCACCGAAGCGGGTTCCAGTACTTC. It translates to CASSHRSGFQYF.

This sequence joins TRBV5-1 and TRBJ1-4; tentative D call: TRBD1 (6 bases). The CDR3 runs 17 residues. V was shortened by 4 bases and J by 5 bases, with 21 bases between the two germline ends. Germline values: CDR1 SGHRS, CDR2 YFSETQ. The CDR3 sequence is CASSARPQGHLNEKLFF. As DNA, the CDR3 is TGCGCCAGCAGCGCGCGACCACAGGGCCACTTAAATGAAAAACTGTTTTTT.

The chain has TRBV6-6 and TRBJ2-4; 9 nucleotides line up with TRBD1. After removal of 5 bases from V and 1 base from J, the junction contained 12 bases not matched to a gene. Germline V gene sequence: CDR1 MNHNY, CDR2 SVGAGI (reference sequence). CDR3 length: 18 residues. The CDR3 DNA reads as TGTGCCAGCAGTCCTCCGGGACAGGGTGCCTGGGCCAAAAACATTCAGTACTTC. This codes for CASSPPGQGAWAKNIQYF.

The DNA of the CDR3 is TGTGCCTGGAGCGGGGGTATGGGCACTGAAGCTTTCTTT. As protein: CAWSGGMGTEAFF. The rearrangement joins TRBV30 to TRBJ1-1, with D tentatively TRBD1 (5 bases). This CDR3 comprises 13 residues. Germline V CDR1 and CDR2: GTSNPN, SVGIG (reference sequence). Trimming removed 3 bases at V and 4 bases at J, with 12 bases between.

This chain connects TRBV5-8 to TRBJ2-5; 15 bases match TRBD2. V was clipped by 5 bases and J by 2 bases; unmatched bases: 10. The germline gives CDR1 SGHTS, CDR2 YDEGEE. The length of the CDR3 is 18 residues. CDR3 DNA sequence: TGTGCCAGCAGTTCGGGACTAGCGGGGGGCGCTCTTCAAGAGACCCAGTACTTC. Residues: CASSSGLAGGALQETQYF. Supplemented by reference TRBV5-8 and TRBJ2-5, the full variable domain reads EAGVTQSPTHLIKTRGQQATLRCSPISGHTSVYWYQQALGLGLQFLLWYDEGEERNRGNFPPRFSGRQFPNYSSELNVNALELEDSALYLCASSSGLAGGALQETQYFGPGTRLLVL.

The V call is TRBV12-3 or TRBV12-4, the J call TRBJ1-3, with a tentative D call TRBD1 (5 bases). V lost 6 bases and J 2 bases, leaving 5 bases between the germline ends. The length of the CDR3 is 12 residues. The CDR3 region is CASRGPGNTIYF. CDR3 DNA sequence: TGTGCCAGCAGGGGGCCTGGAAACACCATATATTTT.

V and J are TRBV7-3 and TRBJ2-6; D unclear. Trimming removed 0 bases at V and 0 bases at J, with 6 bases between. Looked up from germline, CDR1 is SGHTA and CDR2 is FQGTGA. This CDR3 is built from 16 residues. The CDR3: CASSLTFHSGANVLTF. Here the CDR3 DNA reads TGTGCCAGCAGCTTAACGTTCCACTCTGGGGCCAACGTCCTGACTTTC.

J is TRBJ1-1 and V is TRBV5-6, with a possible D match to TRBD1 (6 bases). Germline loops: CDR1 SGHDT, CDR2 YYEEEE. The CDR3 totals 17 residues. V lost 2 bases to trimming and J lost 4 bases, with 21 bases between them. CDR3 sequence (DNA): TGTGCCAGCAGCTTAGTTCTAGGGGGAATCGGAACCACTGAAGCTTTCTTT. Its translation is CASSLVLGGIGTTEAFF.

The J gene is TRBJ1-6, the V gene TRBV6-5; 8 bases align to TRBD1. J was trimmed by 8 bases and V by 6 bases; bases with no gene match: 9. Germline assignment: CDR1 MNHEY and CDR2 SVGAGI. The CDR3 runs 15 residues. CDR3 loop: CASRGRRQGHSPLHF. CDR3 bases: TGTGCCAGCAGAGGGAGGAGACAGGGGCATTCACCCCTCCACTTT.

The chain recombines TRBV7-3 with TRBJ2-3, with D possibly matching TRBD2 (5 bases). The V gene's germline CDR1 is SGHTA and CDR2 FQGTGA. V was shortened by 0 bases and J by 0 bases, with 7 bases between the two germline ends. This CDR3 spans 15 amino acids. As DNA, the CDR3 is TGTGCCAGCAGCTTAACAGGGAGTAGCACAGATACGCAGTATTTT. Translating it yields CASSLTGSSTDTQYF.

This chain connects TRBV4-1 to TRBJ2-5; D gene uncertain. Looked up from germline, CDR1 is MGHRA and CDR2 is YSYEKL. The CDR3 spans 14 residues. Between the trimmed V and J ends, which lost 1 base and 2 bases, there was a span of 8 bases. The CDR3 DNA reads as TGCGCCAGCAGCCAAGTAATCGTTCAAGAGACCCAGTACTTC. Its protein is CASSQVIVQETQYF.

J is TRBJ2-1 and V is TRBV29-1; TRBD1 aligns across 8 bases. Germline V gene lookup returns CDR1 SQVTM and CDR2 ANQGSEA. Germline trimming cut 7 bases from V and 5 bases from J; bases unmatched to any gene: 10. The CDR3 spans 14 residues. The CDR3, as DNA: TGCAGCGGCGCCGGGACAGGAGTAAACAATGAGCAGTTCTTC. Encoded protein: CSGAGTGVNNEQFF.